The clone carrying this T cell receptor (beta chain) was observed once. Its antigen is undetermined. The record originates from a study of lymphopenia after photon versus proton radiotherapy. Study outcomes and limitations: Post-nadir diversity loss with photons came from oligoclonal expansion, particularly CD8+ Temra cells.

The data were produced by immunoSEQ multiplex PCR, yet TCRdb's version contains in-frame clones alone and is incomplete. Among approximately 53,000 clones listed, approximately 92% were seen once. The germline gives CDR1 SGHTA, CDR2 FQGTGA. The CDR3 consists of 16 residues. Unmatched junction bases numbered 6, after V lost 1 base and J lost 2 bases. The sequences come from peripheral blood, collected from a patient treated with photon-based radiotherapy. The chain combines TRBV7-3 with TRBJ2-3, with TRBD2 identical over 7 bases. The receptor was derived from a woman between 40 and 55 years old with cholangiocarcinoma. The CDR3 nucleotides are TGTGCCAGCAGCTTAATTAACCTAGCGGACACAGATACGCAGTATTTT. Translation gives CASSLINLADTDTQYF.